The TCR beta chain under discussion was sequenced for a study of cytomegalovirus exposure and HLA in healthy donors. General study points: Clonal expansion, a later analysis showed, was greater in HLA-associated TCR beta chains than in equally common others.

Turning to this clone: What it binds is not known.

Germline CDR1 is SNHLY and CDR2 is FYNNEI. The V segment lost 5 bases and the J segment 9 bases; nucleotides outside the gene matches: 18. CDR3 length equals 17 residues. Use of 60 Vbeta and 13 Jbeta primers characterized the PCR. Libraries were prepared by immunoSEQ multiplex PCR; TCRdb keeps only in-frame clonotypes and omits some of them. The sample lists about 91,000 clones, 75% to 90% seen once, with 2.3% in the top ten. The source of this sequence is a man aged 18 to 30 in good health and CMV-seronegative. The genes are TRBV2 and TRBJ2-1; 8 positions agree with TRBD2. Sequencing was performed on PBMCs. CDR3 amino acids: CASSKTPGLVGDVEQFF. The CDR3 DNA sequence: TGTGCCAGCAGTAAGACTCCGGGACTAGTCGGAGATGTTGAGCAGTTCTTC.